The entry below gives a single TCR beta chain sequence along with its context. Trimming cost V 5 bases and J 7 bases, with 18 bases left between them. The CDR3 has 15 residues. The germline CDR1 and CDR2 sequences are MNHEY and SMNVEV (reference sequence). This entry is derived from a study of blood T cell repertoires in COVID-19. Whole-study context: Spain, Italy and the United States supplied samples that represented acute and convalescent COVID-19. In each case, the material was cDNA or gDNA derived from T cells, B-cell-depleted T cells, or PBMCs.

Original processing notes: It was from reference gene primer amplification that nucleated cell counts were estimated. Libraries were prepared by immunoSEQ multiplex PCR; TCRdb keeps only in-frame clonotypes and omits some of them. V and J calls and clone size follow that table, whereas D and trimming were derived from the DNA. The table has 150,000 to 200,000 clones, approximately 91% seen once; the top ten hold more than 2%. The receptor comes from a young man with acute or convalescent COVID-19. Sequenced input: peripheral blood. The chain has TRBV27 and TRBJ2-4; maybe TRBD2 (6 bases). CDR3 in amino acids: CASSTRGLMGNIQYF. The CDR3 bases are TGTGCCAGCAGTACACGGGGACTGATGGGGAACATTCAGTACTTC.